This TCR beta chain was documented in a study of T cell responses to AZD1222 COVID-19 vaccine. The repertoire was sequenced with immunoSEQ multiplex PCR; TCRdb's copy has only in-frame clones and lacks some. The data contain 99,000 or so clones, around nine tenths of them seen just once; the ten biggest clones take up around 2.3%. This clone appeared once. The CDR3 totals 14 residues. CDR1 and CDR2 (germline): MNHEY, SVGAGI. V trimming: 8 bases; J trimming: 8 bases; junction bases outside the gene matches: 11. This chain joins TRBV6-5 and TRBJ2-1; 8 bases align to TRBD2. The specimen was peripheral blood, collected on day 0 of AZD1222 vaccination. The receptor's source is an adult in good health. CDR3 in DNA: TGTGCCAGCGGATTTTTAGCGGGACTGGATGAGCAGTTCTTC. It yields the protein CASGFLAGLDEQFF.